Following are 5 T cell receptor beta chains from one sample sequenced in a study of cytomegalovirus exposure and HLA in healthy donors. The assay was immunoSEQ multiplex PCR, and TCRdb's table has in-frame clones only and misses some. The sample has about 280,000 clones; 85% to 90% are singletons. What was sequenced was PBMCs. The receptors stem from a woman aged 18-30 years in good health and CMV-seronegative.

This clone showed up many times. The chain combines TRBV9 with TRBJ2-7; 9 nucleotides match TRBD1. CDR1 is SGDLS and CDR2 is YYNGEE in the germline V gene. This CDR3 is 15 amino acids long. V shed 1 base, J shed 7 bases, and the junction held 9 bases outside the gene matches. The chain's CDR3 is CASSVRQGEWEEQYF. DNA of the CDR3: TGTGCCAGCAGCGTAAGACAGGGGGAATGGGAAGAGCAGTACTTC.

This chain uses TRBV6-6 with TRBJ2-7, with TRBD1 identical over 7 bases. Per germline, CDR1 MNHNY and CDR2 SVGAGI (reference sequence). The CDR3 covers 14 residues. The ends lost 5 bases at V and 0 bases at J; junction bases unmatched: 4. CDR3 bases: TGTGCCAGCAGTCCGACAGGGAGCTCCTACGAGCAGTACTTC. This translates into CASSPTGSSYEQYF.

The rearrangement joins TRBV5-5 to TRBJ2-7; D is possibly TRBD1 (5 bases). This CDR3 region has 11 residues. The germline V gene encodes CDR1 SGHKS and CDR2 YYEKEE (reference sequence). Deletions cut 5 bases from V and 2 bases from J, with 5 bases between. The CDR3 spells CASRQAYEQYF. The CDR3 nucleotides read TGTGCCAGCAGACAGGCCTACGAGCAGTACTTC. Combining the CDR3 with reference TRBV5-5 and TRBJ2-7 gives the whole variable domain DAGVTQSPTHLIKTRGQQVTLRCSPISGHKSVSWYQQVLGQGPQFIFQYYEKEERGRGNFPDRFSARQFPNYSSELNVNALLLGDSALYLCASRQAYEQYFGPGTRLTVT.

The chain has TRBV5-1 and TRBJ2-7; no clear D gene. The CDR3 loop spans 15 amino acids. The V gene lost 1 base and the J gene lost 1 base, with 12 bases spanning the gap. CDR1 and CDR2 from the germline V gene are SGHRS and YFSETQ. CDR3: CASSLTRPGSYEQYF. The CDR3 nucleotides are TGCGCCAGCAGCTTGACACGACCAGGATCCTACGAGCAGTACTTC.

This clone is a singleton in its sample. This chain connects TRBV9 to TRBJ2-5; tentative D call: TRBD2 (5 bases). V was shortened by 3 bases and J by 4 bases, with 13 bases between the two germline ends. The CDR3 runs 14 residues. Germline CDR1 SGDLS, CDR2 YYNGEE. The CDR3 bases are TGTGCCAGCAGCGCCACGGGGATAGGAGAGACCCAGTACTTC. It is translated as CASSATGIGETQYF.